The 26 T cell receptor beta chains below all came from one sample that was sequenced in a study of T cell changes during pregnancy in multiple sclerosis. The assay was immunoSEQ multiplex PCR, and TCRdb's table has in-frame clones only and misses some. The sample has about 45,000 clones, approximately 90% seen once. The sequencing used CD8+ T cells from peripheral blood mononuclear cells, collected in the second trimester of pregnancy. The receptor set was obtained from a female donor with multiple sclerosis, enrolled in a pregnancy study.

The chain recombines TRBV15 with TRBJ1-4; D is unclear. The CDR3 is made up of 15 amino acids. The germline V gene encodes CDR1 LNHNV and CDR2 YYDKDF (reference sequence). Trimming left V 9 bases short and J 4 bases short, with 18 bases between. For the CDR3, the DNA is TGTGCCACAGCCCTTAAAGGAGGAGTTAATGAAAAACTGTTTTTT. It yields the protein CATALKGGVNEKLFF.

V and J are TRBV7-9 and TRBJ1-5, with D possibly matching TRBD1 (6 bases). Germline CDR1 is SEHNR and CDR2 is FQNEAQ (reference sequence). The germline V and J ends were trimmed by 6 bases and 3 bases, with 15 bases remaining between them. The CDR3 is 15 residues long. This CDR3 reads CASRLGGDINQPQHF. CDR3 DNA sequence: TGTGCCAGCAGACTAGGGGGGGATATCAATCAGCCCCAGCATTTT.

The rearrangement joins TRBV5-1 to TRBJ1-3; a possible D gene is TRBD1 (6 bases). Trimming took off 3 bases at V and 4 bases at J, with 17 bases between the two ends. Germline V CDR1 and CDR2: SGHRS, YFSETQ. This CDR3 comprises 16 residues. DNA for the CDR3: TGCGCCAGCAGCTCGAGCATTCAGGGGTCCGGAAACACCATATATTTT. It specifies CASSSSIQGSGNTIYF.

J is TRBJ2-5 and V is TRBV13; TRBD2 might be the D (5 bases). CDR1 and CDR2 from the germline V gene are PRHDT and FYEKMQ (reference sequence). This CDR3 spans 14 amino acids. Trimming removed 5 bases at V and 2 bases at J, with 12 bases between. The CDR3 coding sequence is TGTGCCAGCAGCCACGCCGGGGAACAAGAGACCCAGTACTTC. It is translated as CASSHAGEQETQYF.

The rearrangement uses TRBV5-4 and TRBJ1-5; 7 bases are a match to TRBD1. The V segment lost 2 bases and the J segment 9 bases; nucleotides outside the gene matches: 8. CDR1 is SGHNT and CDR2 is YYREEE in the germline V gene (reference sequence). CDR3 length equals 14 residues. The CDR3 loop reads CASSFDRAQAPQHF. Written as DNA, the CDR3 is TGTGCCAGCAGCTTCGACAGGGCGCAAGCGCCCCAGCATTTT.

This rearrangement joins TRBV5-8 to TRBJ2-7, with D possibly matching TRBD2 (6 bases). V was clipped by 5 bases and J by 2 bases, with 11 bases between them. The CDR3 is made up of 13 amino acids. In germline, CDR1 is SGHTS, CDR2 YDEGEE. In nucleotides, the CDR3 is TGTGCCAGCAGTGGGGGGTTTACCTACGAGCAGTACTTC. This encodes CASSGGFTYEQYF.

A single count supports this clone. J is TRBJ2-1 and V is TRBV7-8, with TRBD2 matching over 11 bases. Germline trimming cut 3 bases from V and 8 bases from J; bases unmatched to any gene: 12. The germline gives CDR1 SGHVS, CDR2 FQNEAQ. The CDR3 runs 17 residues. DNA of the CDR3: TGTGCCAGCAGCTTCCTGACTAGCGGGGCCTCCAGGGATGAGCAGTTCTTC. Its translation is CASSFLTSGASRDEQFF.

The chain links TRBV6-5 to TRBJ2-7; TRBD2 agrees at 12 bases. CDR1 is MNHEY and CDR2 is SVGAGI in the germline V gene. The V and J ends lost 0 bases and 4 bases, in that order; junction bases with no gene match: 1. This CDR3 spans 15 amino acids. CDR3 residues: CASSYSTSGGYEQYF. The DNA for the CDR3 is TGTGCCAGCAGTTACTCGACTAGCGGGGGTTACGAGCAGTACTTC.

This chain connects TRBV7-9 to TRBJ1-5; D ambiguous. Germline V gene lookup returns CDR1 SEHNR and CDR2 FQNEAQ (reference sequence). The CDR3 loop spans 14 amino acids. V lost 5 bases to trimming and J lost 5 bases, with 13 bases between them. The DNA of the CDR3 is TGTGCCAGCAGCCCCTGGCAGCGCCATCAGCCCCAGCATTTT. Encoded protein: CASSPWQRHQPQHF.

The chain links TRBV27 to TRBJ2-1, with a tentative D call TRBD1 (6 bases). Germline loops: CDR1 MNHEY, CDR2 SMNVEV (reference sequence). CDR3 length: 12 amino acids. V gave up 8 bases and J gave up 8 bases, with 13 bases separating them. As DNA, the CDR3 is TGTGCCAGCGGTGACAGGTTCGATGAGCAGTTCTTC. Translation: CASGDRFDEQFF.

This clone turned up a few times. The chain joins TRBV6-6 to TRBJ2-3; TRBD2 agrees at 7 bases. Unmatched junction bases numbered 4, after V lost 0 bases and J lost 4 bases. The V gene's germline CDR1 is MNHNY and CDR2 SVGAGI (reference sequence). The CDR3 consists of 15 residues. Written as DNA, the CDR3 is TGTGCCAGCAGTTACTCGTCGGGGGGATCAGATACGCAGTATTTT. Residues: CASSYSSGGSDTQYF.

The chain is built from TRBV15 and TRBJ2-3, with D possibly matching TRBD2 (7 bases). V gave up 1 base and J gave up 6 bases, with 14 bases separating them. The CDR3 is 15 residues long. Per germline, CDR1 LNHNV and CDR2 YYDKDF (reference sequence). This CDR3 reads CATSRAGGPTDTQYF. The DNA of the CDR3 is TGTGCCACCAGCAGAGCCGGGGGGCCCACGGATACGCAGTATTTT.

This clone was recorded once. The rearrangement joins TRBV23-1 to TRBJ1-2, with 7 bases matching TRBD1. TRBV23-1 is given ORF status, its function remaining uncertain. The trim removed 3 bases at V and 4 bases at J, leaving 5 bases unmatched. CDR3 length equals 14 residues. The CDR3 nucleotides are TGCGCCAGCAGTCATCAGGACAGGATCTATGGCTACACCTTC. Encoded protein: CASSHQDRIYGYTF.

The chain recombines TRBV15 with TRBJ2-1; 8 bases line up with TRBD1. V trimming: 3 bases; J trimming: 9 bases; junction bases outside the gene matches: 7. The CDR3 sequence is 14 residues long. In germline, CDR1 is LNHNV, CDR2 YYDKDF (reference sequence). In nucleotides, the CDR3 is TGTGCCACCAGCAGCCCAGGGGGCTGGGGTGAGCAGTTCTTC. This gives the protein CATSSPGGWGEQFF.

This chain connects TRBV7-2 to TRBJ2-5; tentative D call: TRBD2 (7 bases). V dropped 5 bases and J dropped 0 bases, with 13 bases sitting between them. The CDR3 runs 15 residues. CDR1 and CDR2 from the germline V gene are SGHTA and FQGNSA. The CDR3 reads CASSRGGGYQETQYF. The CDR3 DNA reads as TGTGCCAGCAGCCGGGGAGGGGGGTACCAAGAGACCCAGTACTTC.

Here the CDR3 DNA reads TGTGCCAGCAGCTTAGCGGGACAGGCCTACGAGCAGTACTTC. Translating gives CASSLAGQAYEQYF. V gene TRBV11-1 combines with J gene TRBJ2-7, with 8 bases that match TRBD1. Germline V CDR1 and CDR2: SGHAT, FQDESV (reference sequence). The V and J ends lost 0 bases and 2 bases, in that order; junction bases with no gene match: 0. The length of the CDR3 is 14 residues.

This chain joins TRBV5-6 and TRBJ2-5, with D uncertain. The CDR3 totals 16 residues. Looked up from germline, CDR1 is SGHDT and CDR2 is YYEEEE. V dropped 1 base and J dropped 4 bases, with 17 bases sitting between them. This CDR3 is CASSLWPRSTGETQYF. DNA for the CDR3: TGTGCCAGCAGCTTGTGGCCGAGAAGTACGGGAGAGACCCAGTACTTC.

The J gene is TRBJ2-7, the V gene TRBV7-6; the D gene is possibly TRBD1 (6 bases). V was clipped by 6 bases and J by 2 bases, with 17 bases between them. Germline CDR1 SGHVS, CDR2 FNYEAQ. The CDR3 covers 15 residues. The CDR3 nucleotides are TGTGCCAGCAGTCACACATTACAGGGAGCCTACGAGCAGTACTTC. Translation: CASSHTLQGAYEQYF.

The rearrangement links TRBV6-5 to TRBJ2-1; TRBD2 agrees at 9 bases. This CDR3 spans 15 amino acids. Germline V gene sequence: CDR1 MNHEY, CDR2 SVGAGI. J gave up 8 bases and V 2 bases, and 7 bases lay outside the gene matches. The CDR3 sequence: CASSYGRGGGYEQFF. For the CDR3, the DNA is TGTGCCAGCAGTTACGGGCGGGGGGGAGGTTATGAGCAGTTCTTC.

The J gene is TRBJ2-1, the V gene TRBV4-1; 11 nucleotides line up with TRBD2. V trimming: 1 base; J trimming: 4 bases; junction bases outside the gene matches: 6. Germline V gene lookup returns CDR1 MGHRA and CDR2 YSYEKL. CDR3 length: 17 residues. Here the CDR3 DNA reads TGCGCCAGCAGCCAAGCCTCCGGGACTAGCGGATACAATGAGCAGTTCTTC. This translates into CASSQASGTSGYNEQFF.

The V gene is TRBV30, the J gene TRBJ1-2; TRBD1 matches at 9 bases. J gave up 6 bases and V 3 bases, and 8 bases lay outside the gene matches. This CDR3 is 14 amino acids long. Germline V lookup: CDR1 GTSNPN, CDR2 SVGIG (reference sequence). The CDR3 is CAWSATGGADGYTF. CDR3 DNA sequence: TGTGCCTGGAGCGCCACAGGGGGCGCTGATGGCTACACCTTC.

This chain connects TRBV19 to TRBJ2-1, with 9 bases aligning to TRBD2. This CDR3 contains 15 residues. Germline CDR1 reads LNHDA; CDR2 reads SQIVND (reference sequence). V dropped 7 bases and J dropped 0; count of bases not matched to a gene: 4. The DNA for the CDR3 is TGTGCCAGTAACCCAGCGGGGGGCTCCTACAATGAGCAGTTCTTC. It specifies CASNPAGGSYNEQFF.

This clone was recorded once. V and J are TRBV4-2 and TRBJ2-3; 11 bases fit TRBD2. The ends lost 6 bases at V and 6 bases at J; junction bases unmatched: 11. The germline V gene has CDR1 LGHNA and CDR2 YNFKEQ. The CDR3 sequence is 16 residues long. DNA for the CDR3: TGTGCCAGCAGAACCCGTAGCGGGGGGGCCGTGGATACGCAGTATTTT. Its translation is CASRTRSGGAVDTQYF.

This clone has just one count. The chain links TRBV27 to TRBJ2-3; the D gene is possibly TRBD1 (6 bases). Trimming removed 4 bases at V and 1 base at J, with 15 bases between. The CDR3 totals 16 residues. CDR1 and CDR2 from the germline V gene are MNHEY and SMNVEV (reference sequence). In DNA, the CDR3 is TGTGCCAGCAGTTCCATGGGTCCAGGGGGCACAGATACGCAGTATTTT. Amino acids: CASSSMGPGGTDTQYF.

This clone was picked up a small number of times. DNA for the CDR3: TGTGCCAGCAGTCCGGGGGAGAACACTGAAGCTTTCTTT. As protein: CASSPGENTEAFF. The chain combines TRBV6-6 with TRBJ1-1, with a possible D match to TRBD1 (5 bases). The CDR3 is made up of 13 amino acids. The germline V and J ends were trimmed by 5 bases and 1 base, with 8 bases remaining between them. Germline V gene sequence: CDR1 MNHNY, CDR2 SVGAGI (reference sequence).

The chain employs TRBV27 and TRBJ1-2; TRBD1 matches at 9 bases. The CDR3 is 14 amino acids. Germline V gene sequence: CDR1 MNHEY, CDR2 SMNVEV (reference sequence). The J segment lost 5 bases and the V segment lost 9 bases, leaving 10 bases of the junction unmatched. CDR3 coding DNA: TGTGCCAGTACCCCCGGGACAGGGATTTATGGCTACACCTTC. Its translation: CASTPGTGIYGYTF.